This T cell receptor (beta chain) came from a study of cytotoxic CD8 clonotypes in ibrutinib-treated CLL. Assay: immunoSEQ multiplex PCR; the TCRdb copy retains only in-frame clones and omits some. The sample lists about 310,000 clones, 80% occurring once. Trimming took off 5 bases at V and 1 base at J, with 12 bases between the two ends. In germline, CDR1 is GTSNPN, CDR2 SVGIG (reference sequence). The CDR3 has 14 residues. Source: PBMCs, taken before ibrutinib treatment. This TCR came from a human donor with chronic lymphocytic leukemia. J is TRBJ1-5 and V is TRBV30, with D possibly being TRBD1 (5 bases). CDR3 loop: CAWAPGGSNQPQHF. CDR3 coding DNA: TGTGCCTGGGCCCCCGGGGGAAGCAATCAGCCCCAGCATTTT.